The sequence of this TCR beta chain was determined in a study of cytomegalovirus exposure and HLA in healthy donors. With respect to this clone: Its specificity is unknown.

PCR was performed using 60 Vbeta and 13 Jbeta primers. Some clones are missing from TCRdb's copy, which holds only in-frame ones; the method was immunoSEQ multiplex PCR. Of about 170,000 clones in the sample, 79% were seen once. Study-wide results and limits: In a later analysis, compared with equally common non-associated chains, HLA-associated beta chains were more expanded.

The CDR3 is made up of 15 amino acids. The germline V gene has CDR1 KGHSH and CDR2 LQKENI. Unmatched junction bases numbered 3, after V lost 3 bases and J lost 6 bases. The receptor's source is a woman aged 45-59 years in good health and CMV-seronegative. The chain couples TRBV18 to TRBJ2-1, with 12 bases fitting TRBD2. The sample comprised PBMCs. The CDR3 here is CASSPTSGSINEQFF. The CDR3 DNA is TGTGCCAGCTCACCGACTAGCGGGAGTATCAATGAGCAGTTCTTC.